This T cell receptor (beta chain) was recorded in a study of cytomegalovirus exposure and HLA in healthy donors. This clone was recorded a few times. Its antigen is as yet unknown. Primers: 60 Vbeta forward and 13 Jbeta reverse. Clones were read by immunoSEQ multiplex PCR, and TCRdb kept only the in-frame ones, dropping some. The data show around 120,000 clones, roughly 80% seen once. There are 15 residues in the CDR3. J gave up 2 bases and V 4 bases, and 6 bases lay outside the gene matches. The V gene's germline CDR1 is LGHNA and CDR2 YSLEER. Overall study results and limits: Later analysis indicated greater clonal expansion among HLA-associated TCR beta chains than among equally common other chains. Most CMV-associated TCR beta chains appeared HLA-restricted in a later analysis. The classifier reportedly diagnosed cytomegalovirus status with high sensitivity and specificity.

This chain uses TRBV4-3 with TRBJ1-2, with 8 bases aligning to TRBD1. The sample consisted of PBMCs. This TCR was recovered from a woman aged 40 to 55 in good health and CMV-seropositive. CDR3 sequence (DNA): TGCGCCAGCAGCCCATCCCGGACAGGGAACTATGGCTACACCTTC. This codes for CASSPSRTGNYGYTF.